The T cell receptor beta chain under discussion was sequenced for a study of blood T cell repertoires in COVID-19. The wider study: Sources were T cells, B-cell-depleted T cells, or PBMCs; the material itself was cDNA or gDNA.

Clones were read by immunoSEQ multiplex PCR, and TCRdb kept only the in-frame ones, dropping some. Here the sample spans around 450,000 clones, 87% being singletons. Participant-given clinical history determined each cohort assignment. Recovered status applied to Cohort 3 donors who had two consecutive negative PCRs. It also applied to those with clearance or with symptom resolution. The V segment lost 4 bases and the J segment 4 bases; nucleotides outside the gene matches: 6. The CDR3 has 14 residues. Germline V lookup: CDR1 SNHLY, CDR2 FYNNEI. The specimen sequenced was PBMCs or T cells enriched from blood (not recorded which). This TCR was recovered from a woman aged 18 to 35 who had recovered from COVID-19. V usage is TRBV2 and J usage is TRBJ1-2; 7 bases line up with TRBD1. The CDR3 here is CASSVRQGVYGYTF. The CDR3 coding sequence is TGTGCCAGCAGTGTGAGGCAGGGGGTCTATGGCTACACCTTC.